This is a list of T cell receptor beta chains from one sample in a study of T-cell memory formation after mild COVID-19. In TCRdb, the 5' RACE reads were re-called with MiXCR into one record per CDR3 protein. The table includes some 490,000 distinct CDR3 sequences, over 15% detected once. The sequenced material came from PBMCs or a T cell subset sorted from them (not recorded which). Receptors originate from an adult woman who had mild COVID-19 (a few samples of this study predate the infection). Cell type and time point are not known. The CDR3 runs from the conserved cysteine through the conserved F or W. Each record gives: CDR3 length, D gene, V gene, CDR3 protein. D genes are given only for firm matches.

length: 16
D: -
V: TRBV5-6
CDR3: CASSLSSGRANYGYTF

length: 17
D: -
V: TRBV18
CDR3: CASSPRVTGGGSYEQYF

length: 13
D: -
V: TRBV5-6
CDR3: CASRWTAQETQYF

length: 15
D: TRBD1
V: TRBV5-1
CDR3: CASSWGTGETDTQYF

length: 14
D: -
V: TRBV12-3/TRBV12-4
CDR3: CASSLPGSYNEQFF

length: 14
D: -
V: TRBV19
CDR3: CATGSHSSYNEQFF

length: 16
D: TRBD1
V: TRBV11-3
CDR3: CASSSSRDRGPNEQFF

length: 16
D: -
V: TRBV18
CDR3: CASSPTGGGGNTEAFF

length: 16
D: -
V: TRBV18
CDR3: CASSPGAGQSNTEAFF

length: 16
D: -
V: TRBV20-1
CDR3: CSAHSTGSRANYGYTF

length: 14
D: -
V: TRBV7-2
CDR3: CASSYPVSPNGYTF

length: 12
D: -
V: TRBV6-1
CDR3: CASSEVQDYLFF

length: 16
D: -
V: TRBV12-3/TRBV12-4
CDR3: CASSFVEGWVYNEQFF

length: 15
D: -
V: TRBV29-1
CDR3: CSVELWGAANTEAFF

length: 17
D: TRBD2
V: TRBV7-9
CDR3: CASSLVQRGTYQETQYF

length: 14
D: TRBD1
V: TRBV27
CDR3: CASNTGQGFYEQYF

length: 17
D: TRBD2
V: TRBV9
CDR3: CASSPRLAGGLEETQYF

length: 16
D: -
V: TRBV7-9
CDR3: CASSIGFGGANTEAFF

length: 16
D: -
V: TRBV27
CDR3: CASSHDPRGRGYGYTF

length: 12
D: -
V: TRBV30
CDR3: CAWSPENTEAFF

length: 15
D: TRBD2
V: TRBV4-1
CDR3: CASSHRGGAEETQYF

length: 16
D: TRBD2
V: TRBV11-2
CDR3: CASSLKLAGGADTQYF

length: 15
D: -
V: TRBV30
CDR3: CAWGGMVGVTDTQYF

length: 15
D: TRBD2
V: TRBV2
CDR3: CASNILAGSTDTQYF

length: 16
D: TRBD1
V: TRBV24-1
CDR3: CATSDSTGGLLETQYF

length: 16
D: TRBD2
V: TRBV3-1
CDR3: CASSQAERGLSETQYF

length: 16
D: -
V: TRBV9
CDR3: CASSQPGRSFNYGYTF

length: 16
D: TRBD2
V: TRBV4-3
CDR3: CASSPKPAGEAHEQFF

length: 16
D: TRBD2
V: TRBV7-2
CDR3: CASSRYSGGAGNEQFF

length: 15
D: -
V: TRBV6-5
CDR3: CASSYFAGTGNTIYF

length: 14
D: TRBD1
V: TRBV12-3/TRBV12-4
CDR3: CASRGTGNTGELFF

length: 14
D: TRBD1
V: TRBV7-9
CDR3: CASSSGQGAEKLFF

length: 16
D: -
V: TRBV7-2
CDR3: CASSLGQWFGTDTQYF

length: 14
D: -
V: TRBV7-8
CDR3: CASSLSSLNEKLFF

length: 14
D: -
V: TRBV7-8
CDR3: CASSRTSNTGELFF

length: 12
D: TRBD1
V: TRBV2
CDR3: CASRATGWEQYF

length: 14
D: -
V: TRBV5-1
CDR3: CASRQASGGNTIYF